Shown below are 13 T cell receptor beta chains from a single sample sequenced in a study of T-cell memory formation after mild COVID-19. One entry per CDR3 protein results from TCRdb running MiXCR on the 5' RACE reads. The data hold 300,000 to 350,000 distinct CDR3 sequences, with around 15% observed a single time. The sequenced material came from PBMCs or a T cell subset sorted from them (not recorded which). These receptors were taken from a man aged 18-30 years who had mild COVID-19 (a few samples of this study predate the infection). Cell type and time point are not known.

This clonotype was seen a few times. The chain employs TRBV10-3 and TRBJ2-3; no firm D call. The V and J ends lost 7 bases and 0 bases respectively, with 11 bases between them. The length of the CDR3 is 14 residues. CDR1 and CDR2 (germline): ENHRY, SYGVKD. CDR3 nucleotides: TGTGCCATCATGTCGAGATCTAGCACAGATACGCAGTATTTT. Its translation: CAIMSRSSTDTQYF.

The gene calls are TRBV7-8 and TRBJ2-2; TRBD1 might be the D (6 bases). V was clipped by 6 bases and J by 4 bases, with 15 bases between them. The CDR3 has 15 residues. Germline V gives CDR1 SGHVS, CDR2 FQNEAQ. The CDR3 DNA follows: TGTGCCAGCAGAAAACAGGGATCGAGCACCGGGGAGCTGTTTTTT. Protein product: CASRKQGSSTGELFF.

This clonotype was detected only a few times. CDR3 amino acids: CASSLVRLFLTDTQYF. In nucleotides, the CDR3 is TGTGCCAGCAGCTTAGTGAGACTATTTCTCACAGATACGCAGTATTTT. The chain has TRBV11-2 and TRBJ2-3; tentatively, D is TRBD2 (5 bases). The V and J ends lost 1 base and 2 bases respectively, with 13 bases between them. The germline V gene encodes CDR1 SGHAT and CDR2 FQNNGV. CDR3 length: 16 residues.

This sequence joins TRBV7-2 and TRBJ1-4, with unresolved D. The CDR3 loop spans 13 amino acids. The germline gives CDR1 SGHTA, CDR2 FQGNSA. Trimming removed 2 bases at V and 6 bases at J, with 7 bases between. The CDR3 DNA sequence: TGTGCCAGCAGCTTACGGCTAGATGAAAAACTGTTTTTT. It codes for CASSLRLDEKLFF.

The gene calls are TRBV20-1 and TRBJ2-7; TRBD2 agrees at 7 bases. CDR1 DFQATT and CDR2 SNEGSKA come from the germline V gene (reference sequence). Trimming cost V 3 bases and J 0 bases; bases outside gene matches: 8. The CDR3 is 15 amino acids. CDR3 coding DNA: TGCAGTGCTAGCCGTGGAGGGACTACCTCCTACGAGCAGTACGTC. Its protein product is CSASRGGTTSYEQYV.

This clonotype occurred a few times. The rearrangement links TRBV18 to TRBJ2-1; possibly TRBD2 for D (5 bases). Germline CDR1 and CDR2: KGHSH and LQKENI. This CDR3 comprises 14 residues. Trimming took 5 bases from V and 0 from J, leaving 8 bases between them. The CDR3 DNA sequence: TGTGCCAGCTCAGGCGGGCGCTCCTACAATGAGCAGTTCTTC. As protein: CASSGGRSYNEQFF.

This clonotype was counted a few times. The gene calls are TRBV25-1 and TRBJ1-6, with D uncertain. The CDR3 totals 13 residues. With 8 bases removed from V and 9 bases from J, the gap between germline ends came to 14 bases. Germline CDR1 and CDR2: MGHDK and SYGVNS. In DNA, the CDR3 is TGTGCCAGCGGGTGGAATGCCCCTTCACCCCTCCACTTT. It encodes CASGWNAPSPLHF. Using reference TRBV25-1 and TRBJ1-6 for the parts outside the CDR3, the full variable domain is EADIYQTPRYLVIGTGKKITLECSQTMGHDKMYWYQQDPGMELHLIHYSYGVNSTEKGDLSSESTVSRIRTEHFPLTLESARPSHTSQYLCASGWNAPSPLHFGNGTRLTVT.

This clonotype was observed a few times. This chain connects TRBV19 to TRBJ1-1; TRBD1 agrees at 9 bases. CDR3 length equals 15 residues. The V and J ends lost 4 bases and 0 bases, in that order; junction bases with no gene match: 3. Germline V gene data show CDR1 as LNHDA and CDR2 as SQIVND (reference sequence). CDR3 DNA sequence: TGTGCCAGTAGTAGGACAGGGGCCCTGAACACTGAAGCTTTCTTT. Its translation is CASSRTGALNTEAFF. Combining the CDR3 with reference TRBV19 and TRBJ1-1 gives the whole variable domain DGGITQSPKYLFRKEGQNVTLSCEQNLNHDAMYWYRQDPGQGLRLIYYSQIVNDFQKGDIAEGYSVSREKKESFPLTVTSAQKNPTAFYLCASSRTGALNTEAFFGQGTRLTVV.

This clonotype has more than one count but fewer than ten. The chain joins TRBV5-1 to TRBJ2-3; 9 bases align to TRBD2. This CDR3 has 16 residues. The V gene's germline CDR1 is SGHRS and CDR2 YFSETQ. The trim removed 1 base at V and 1 base at J, leaving 4 bases unmatched. The CDR3 coding sequence is TGCGCCAGCAGCTTGCCCATAGCGGGGGGCACAGATACGCAGTATTTT. Translation: CASSLPIAGGTDTQYF.

The rearrangement uses TRBV20-1 and TRBJ2-2; TRBD2 is a possible D gene (6 bases). Germline-derived CDR1 and CDR2 are DFQATT and SNEGSKA (reference sequence). Deletions cut 6 bases from V and 4 bases from J, with 15 bases between. The CDR3 is made up of 14 amino acids. CDR3 sequence reads: CSARGWRGTGELFF. The CDR3 nucleotides are TGCAGTGCCCGGGGTTGGCGGGGCACCGGGGAGCTGTTTTTT.

This clonotype was detected ten times or more. V and J are TRBV6-2 or TRBV6-3 and TRBJ1-5; D is perhaps TRBD1 (5 bases). Trimming pared 5 bases from V and 7 bases from J, leaving 12 bases between. This CDR3 comprises 13 residues. The germline V gene has CDR1 MNHEY and CDR2 SVGEGT. The CDR3 bases are TGTGCCAGCAGTCAGTCCAGGGACCAGCCCCAGCATTTT. This encodes CASSQSRDQPQHF.

This clonotype was counted between two and nine times. The rearrangement joins TRBV7-2 to TRBJ2-1; TRBD2 is a possible D gene (5 bases). Trimming stripped 1 base from V and 3 bases from J, with 10 bases between. The CDR3 covers 15 residues. Germline values: CDR1 SGHTA, CDR2 FQGNSA. The CDR3 reads CASSLEVGSYNEQFF. The DNA of the CDR3 is TGTGCCAGCAGCTTAGAAGTGGGGAGCTACAATGAGCAGTTCTTC.

This clonotype was picked up many times. The chain carries TRBV4-2 and TRBJ1-1; D is possibly TRBD1 (5 bases). Trimming stripped 0 bases from V and 1 base from J, with 12 bases between. Germline lookup yields CDR1 LGHNA and CDR2 YNFKEQ. This CDR3 has 16 residues. CDR3 in amino acids: CASSQESGGGNTEAFF. In DNA, the CDR3 is TGTGCCAGCAGCCAAGAAAGTGGGGGAGGGAACACTGAAGCTTTCTTT.